This T cell receptor beta chain derives from a study of OX40 agonist ivuxolimab in advanced cancers. TCRdb's table, derived via immunoSEQ multiplex PCR, lists solely in-frame clones and lacks some. The sample holds about 38,000 clones; more than 75% are singletons and the top ten take around 33%. This CDR3 has 16 amino acids. Germline CDR1 SNHLY, CDR2 FYNNEI. The junction had 7 bases not matched to a gene; V was cut back by 0 bases and J by 6 bases. This chain connects TRBV2 to TRBJ1-5, with TRBD1 identical over 8 bases. Material: CD4+ or CD8+ T cells sorted from blood, obtained in a trial of the OX40 agonist ivuxolimab. The clonotype comes from an adult with an advanced solid tumor such as melanoma, head and neck, liver or kidney cancer. Here the CDR3 reads CASSEALQGAAQPQHF. The CDR3 region has the DNA TGTGCCAGCAGTGAAGCGCTTCAGGGGGCGGCTCAGCCCCAGCATTTT.